The subject of this entry is one T cell receptor (beta chain). Its antigen is still unknown. Per-nucleotide qualities are absent, and no much larger clonotype sits a single base away. The data belong to a study of identical twins (TCRdb year 2016). As for the study more broadly: To test whether fetal clonotypes persist, the study used deep sequencing on TCR alpha and beta repertoires from monozygotic twins, unrelated adults of various ages, and cord blood. To rule out contamination, the twin experiments were replicated at different times with different library preparation protocols. Study-wide findings and limitations: Fewer insertions were carried by abundant cord blood beta clonotypes; a weaker similar trend was observed in young adult naive repertoires, while no such trend was observed in memory repertoires. Compared with coincidental sharing between unrelated individuals, out-of-frame TCR alpha sequences shared between twins had an excess of sequences with low generation probability. Because the same donors could not be followed over many years, the conclusions relied on cross-sectional statistical analysis. Zero-insertion analyses could be partly confounded by invariant T cells such as MAIT and iNKT, though diverse VJ usage argued against such confounding for most clonotypes. Excess twin sharing in beta out-of-frame sequences was weaker because fewer shared sequences lowered the signal-to-noise ratio. In monozygotic twins, recombination models systematically underestimated out-of-frame TCR alpha sharing, but the models matched the sharing seen between unrelated individuals.

Only healthy Caucasian donors were included. Three pairs of female monozygotic twins, all aged about 18 to 30 years, made up the twin cohort. RNA for TCR libraries was isolated from peripheral blood mononuclear cells. Receptor libraries were prepared by 5' RACE. Sequencing took place on an Illumina HiSeq 2000. A universal primer binding site was added through template switching, and the final cDNA carried a unique molecular identifier so that TCR cDNA molecules could be counted accurately. First-strand cDNA for TCR alpha and beta chains was synthesized from specific primers in the conserved constant-segment region. To control for contamination, every cDNA library carried two barcodes: a SMART-Mk sample barcode plus Illumina barcodes. TruSeq adapter sequences and Illumina sample barcodes were added in two successive PCR steps. The TCR alpha and beta cDNA libraries were sequenced on the Illumina HiSeq platform using custom primers. In the original analysis: Raw reads were processed with MiGEC to extract unique molecular identifiers, and MiXCR was used to determine CDR3 positions. Recombination models were inferred per individual with the repgenHMM and IGoR tools using an EM algorithm. Shared clonotypes were analyzed with the tcR package in R, and sharing was normalized by the product of cloneset sizes. To study raw recombination free of thymic and clonal selection effects, out-of-frame nonproductive sequences were analyzed. Using fastp at Q25 and MiXCR, TCRdb reprocessed the public reads and kept productive beta chains. Duplicate CDR3 protein sequences are folded into a single record with the most common DNA and genes. The V and J calls and clone size come from TCRdb's table, not from the authors' own analysis. The sample table lists about 900,000 distinct CDR3 sequences, roughly 12% of them with a count of one. About 1.5% of the sample is held by the ten biggest clonotypes.

The CDR3 spans 15 residues, from the cysteine through the phenylalanine. The entry retains the CDR3 DNA only, 45 bases that are in frame from base 1. V and J lose 2 bases and 4 bases, and a span of 15 bases separates them. According to the germline V gene, CDR1 reads SGHRS and CDR2 reads YFSETQ. The same sample was also studied in work on yellow fever vaccine responses in identical twins. As the second publication notes: The T cell response to vaccination in identical twins was reported by the authors to appear partly convergent and partly personalized. The study precisely tracked vaccine-responding T cell clones in identical twins.

Recombination connected TRBV5-1 to TRBJ1-1; the D gene cannot be named for sure. Sequences were obtained from PBMCs. This receptor was identified in a woman under 30 in good health. Here is the DNA: TGCGCCAGCAGCTTTTTGGAGGGATTCGGCACTGAAGCTTTCTTT. This translates into CASSFLEGFGTEAFF.